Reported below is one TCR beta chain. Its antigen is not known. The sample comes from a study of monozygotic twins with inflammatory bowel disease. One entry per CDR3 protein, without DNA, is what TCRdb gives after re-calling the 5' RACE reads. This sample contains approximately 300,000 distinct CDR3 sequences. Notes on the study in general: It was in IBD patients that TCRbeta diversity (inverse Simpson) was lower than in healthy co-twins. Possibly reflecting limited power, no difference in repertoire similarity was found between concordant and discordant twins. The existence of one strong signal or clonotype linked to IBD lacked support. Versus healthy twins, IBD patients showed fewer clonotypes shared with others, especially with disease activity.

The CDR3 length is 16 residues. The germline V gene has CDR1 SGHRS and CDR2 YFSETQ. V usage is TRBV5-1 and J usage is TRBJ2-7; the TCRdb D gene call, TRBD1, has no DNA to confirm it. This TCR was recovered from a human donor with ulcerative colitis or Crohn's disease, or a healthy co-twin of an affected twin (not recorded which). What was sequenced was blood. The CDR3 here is CASSSRYGTPSYEQYF.